Described below is a single T cell receptor (beta chain) sequence and its context. This specimen comes from a study of technical replicates of blood from a handful of donors. This CDR3 region has 13 residues. CDR1 MGHRA and CDR2 YSYEKL come from the germline V gene. V dropped 4 bases and J dropped 4; count of bases not matched to a gene: 1. Generated by immunoSEQ multiplex PCR, the TCRdb table keeps only in-frame clones and is missing some. The table records some 78,000 clones, nearly 95% of them present only once. The chain carries TRBV4-1 and TRBJ2-1, with TRBD2 matching over 7 bases. Sequenced input: T cells isolated from PBMCs. The receptor comes from a human donor in good health. In DNA, the CDR3 is TGCGCCAGCAGCCGGGGGGGGTACAATGAGCAGTTCTTC. Protein sequence: CASSRGGYNEQFF.